Included here is one T cell receptor (beta chain) sequence, with context. Its antigen remains unidentified. This entry comes from a study of monozygotic twins with inflammatory bowel disease. Study-wide findings and caveats: Researchers were unable to tell different T cell subtypes apart.

UMIs containing a 6-nucleotide sample barcode were added via template switching. TCRdb re-called the 5' RACE reads; one entry per CDR3 protein, DNA not given. Here the sample table reports 200,000 to 250,000 distinct CDR3 sequences. Material: blood. This sequence originates from a human donor with ulcerative colitis or Crohn's disease, or a healthy co-twin of an affected twin (not recorded which).

CDR3 residues: CASSLWNTDTEAFF. The rearrangement links TRBV12-3 or TRBV12-4 to TRBJ1-1. This CDR3 has 14 residues.